These T cell receptor beta chains were read from a single sample in a study of T-cell reconstitution after alpha-beta-depleted transplantation in children. TCRdb used MiXCR to reprocess the PCR reads, holding one entry per CDR3 protein. Of just over 200,000 distinct CDR3 sequences listed, about 8.4% are singletons. The material was PBMCs, mostly from graft donor cells, obtained 360 days after TCRalphabeta/CD19-depleted stem cell transplant. The receptor source for this set is a male patient aged 2 to 9 who had a stem cell transplant for acute myeloid leukemia, so the T cells may come from the graft donor. Each CDR3 is given with its conserved first and last residue. The D gene is left open where the match is weak. For some rows the clone size is stated as once, few or many, or as a class when expanded; others skip it.

many,NA,16,TRBV5-1,TRBJ2-2,TGCGCCAGCAGCTTATCTGGGGTCCGAAACACCGGGGAGCTGTTTTTT,CASSLSGVRNTGELFF
once,NA,15,TRBV7-9,TRBJ2-7,TGTGCCAGCAGCAACCAGGGGGGGTTGTCCTACGAGCAGTACTTC,CASSNQGGLSYEQYF
NA,TRBD1,15,TRBV6-2/TRBV6-3,TRBJ2-2,TGTGCCAGCAGTAGACAGGGGGCGAGCACCGGGGAGCTGTTTTTT,CASSRQGASTGELFF
NA,TRBD2,14,TRBV29-1,TRBJ2-7,TGCAGCGCCGCAACGGGACTAGCGGCCTACGAGCAGTACTTC,CSAATGLAAYEQYF
many,NA,12,TRBV3-1,TRBJ2-5,TGTGCCAGCAGCCTTCCGGGGGAGACCCAGTACTTC,CASSLPGETQYF
few,NA,15,TRBV12-3/TRBV12-4,TRBJ1-4,TGTGCCAGCAGTTCCTTCGACGGGCCCTGGGAAAAACTGTTTTTT,CASSSFDGPWEKLFF
NA,NA,15,TRBV20-1,TRBJ2-1,TGCAGTGCTAGAGCACGGACGAGCTCCTACAATGAGCAGTTCTTC,CSARARTSSYNEQFF
few,TRBD2,15,TRBV4-3,TRBJ2-7,TGCGCCAGCAGCCAAGAGACTAGCGGGAGATACGAGCAGTACTTC,CASSQETSGRYEQYF
many,TRBD1,13,TRBV12-3/TRBV12-4,TRBJ2-5,TGTGCCAGCTGCGGGACAGGCCAAGAGACCCAGTACTTC,CASCGTGQETQYF
NA,TRBD1,15,TRBV5-1,TRBJ1-1,TGCGCCAGCACCCTGACAGGGGAGCTGAACACTGAAGCTTTCTTT,CASTLTGELNTEAFF
few,TRBD2,18,TRBV25-1,TRBJ2-6,TGTGCCAGCAGTGCCCCCGGGACTAGTAGTACTGGGGCCAACGTCCTGACTTTC,CASSAPGTSSTGANVLTF
NA,NA,14,TRBV20-1,TRBJ2-5,TGCAGTGCTAAACAGGGACGAAGGCAAGAGACCCAGTACTTC,CSAKQGRRQETQYF
NA,TRBD2,16,TRBV20-1,TRBJ2-1,TGCAGTGCTAGATCCCCCCCCCTGGGACTAGCGGGAGGGGAGTTCTTC,CSARSPPLGLAGGEFF
many,NA,14,TRBV5-6,TRBJ2-7,TGTGCCAGCAGCTATAGACTGAGCTCCTACGAGCAGTACTTC,CASSYRLSSYEQYF
NA,NA,13,TRBV29-1,TRBJ2-5,TGCAGCGTTGTAATGTGGTCTCGAGAGACCCAGTACTTC,CSVVMWSRETQYF
many,NA,15,TRBV4-2,TRBJ2-5,TGTGCCAGCAGCCGAGTAGTATTTGGGGGAGAGACCCAGTACTTC,CASSRVVFGGETQYF
once,TRBD1,16,TRBV11-2,TRBJ2-3,TGTGCCAGCAGCTCCAATCTGGGACAGGGAGGAGATACGCAGTATTTT,CASSSNLGQGGDTQYF
NA,TRBD2,15,TRBV6-1,TRBJ2-5,TGTGCCAGCAGCCCTCCGGGGGGGGTTGGAAAGACCCAGTACTTC,CASSPPGGVGKTQYF
NA,NA,16,TRBV5-1,TRBJ2-2,TGCGCCAGGGGCCCCCGGACTGGGCTGAACACCGGGGAGCTGTTTTTT,CARGPRTGLNTGELFF
few,TRBD1,17,TRBV12-3/TRBV12-4,TRBJ1-5,TGTGCCAGCAGTTCCGGGACAGGGGGCGGGGGTTATCAGCCCCAGCATTTT,CASSSGTGGGGYQPQHF
few,TRBD2,16,TRBV2,TRBJ2-5,TGTGCCAGCAGTGAAAAGCTAGCGGGGGGGGCGGAGACCCAGTACTTC,CASSEKLAGGAETQYF
few,TRBD1,16,TRBV3-1,TRBJ2-5,TGTGCCAGCAGCCAACCCCGGGACAGGGCGCAAGAGACCCAGTACTTC,CASSQPRDRAQETQYF
once,NA,16,TRBV5-1,TRBJ2-1,TGCGCCAGCAGCTTGGAGCAGGAGGGGTCCTACAATGAGCAGTTCTTC,CASSLEQEGSYNEQFF
few,TRBD2,14,TRBV4-3,TRBJ2-7,TGCGCCAGCAGCCAAGTGACTAGCGGGAGAGAGCAGTACTTC,CASSQVTSGREQYF
NA,NA,13,TRBV20-1,TRBJ2-2,TGCAGTGCTCCCCGGGATTCCACCGGGGAGCTGTTTTTT,CSAPRDSTGELFF
NA,NA,10,TRBV7-9,TRBJ1-1,TGTGCCAGCAGCTTAAGTGAAGCTTTCTTT,CASSLSEAFF
few,TRBD2,13,TRBV19,TRBJ2-5,TGTGCCAGTAGTATAGTGGGGGGGGAGACCCAGTACTTC,CASSIVGGETQYF
many,TRBD1,15,TRBV5-1,TRBJ2-2,TGCGCCAGCAGCAGTAACAGGGGGTTGACCGGGGAGCTGTTTTTT,CASSSNRGLTGELFF
NA,NA,17,TRBV29-1,TRBJ2-1,TGCAGCGTGATGTTATCTGCGGGACTCCACACCTCCAATGAGCAGTTCTTC,CSVMLSAGLHTSNEQFF
NA,NA,15,TRBV7-9,TRBJ2-1,TGTGCCAGCAGTAAAAGACAGGAGATCTACAATGAGCAGTTCTTC,CASSKRQEIYNEQFF
few,TRBD2,18,TRBV7-6,TRBJ2-1,TGTGCCAGCAGCCCCCTGCTGAGCGGGGGGGGAAACTACAATGAGCAGTTCTTC,CASSPLLSGGGNYNEQFF
many,NA,15,TRBV5-1,TRBJ2-3,TGCGCCAGCAGCTTCACTACGGGGGGCGCAGATACGCAGTATTTT,CASSFTTGGADTQYF
few,TRBD1,16,TRBV7-9,TRBJ2-7,TGTGCCAGCACCGTAATTTCTGGGGGGACAGGGGTTTGGCAGTACTTC,CASTVISGGTGVWQYF
NA,NA,13,TRBV11-3,TRBJ2-1,TGTGCCAGCAGCCGGGGGGCATACAATGAGCAGTTCTTC,CASSRGAYNEQFF
many,NA,15,TRBV7-9,TRBJ1-1,TGTGCCAGCAGCTTCGGATCTGGGGGGGACACTGAAGCTTTCTTT,CASSFGSGGDTEAFF
NA,TRBD1,14,TRBV28,TRBJ2-2,TGTGCCAGCAGCCCAACCTGGGACAGGGGATGGCTGTTTTTT,CASSPTWDRGWLFF
many,NA,10,TRBV2,TRBJ2-1,TGTGCCAGACGTTTGAATGAGCAGTTCTTC,CARRLNEQFF
NA,NA,15,TRBV4-2,TRBJ2-5,TGTGCCAGCAGCCAAGGTTTCTCCCTCCAAGAGACCCAGTACTTC,CASSQGFSLQETQYF
many,NA,14,TRBV5-1,TRBJ2-1,TGCGCCAGCAGCAAGGGGGATAGCTCCAATGAGCAGTTCTTC,CASSKGDSSNEQFF
many,TRBD1,12,TRBV10-3,TRBJ2-7,TGTGCCATGGGACAGGGCAGCTACGAGCAGTACTTC,CAMGQGSYEQYF
NA,TRBD2,13,TRBV29-1,TRBJ2-3,TGCAGCGCTGGAGCGGGAAGCACAGATACGCAGTATTTT,CSAGAGSTDTQYF
few,NA,13,TRBV5-1,TRBJ2-3,TGCGCCAGCAGCTTCCGATACAGGGCCCAGCAGTATTTT,CASSFRYRAQQYF
NA,NA,13,TRBV7-2,TRBJ1-1,TGTGCCAGCAGCCTGGACTGGCGGTCTGAAGCTTTCTTT,CASSLDWRSEAFF
few,NA,16,TRBV12-5,TRBJ2-3,TGTGCTAGTGGTTTCGCAGGGGAAGGGGGCACAGATACGCAGTATTTT,CASGFAGEGGTDTQYF
few,NA,13,TRBV12-3/TRBV12-4,TRBJ1-2,TGTGCCAGCAGTTTTGGAGGGGCTGATGGCTACACCTTC,CASSFGGADGYTF
NA,TRBD1,17,TRBV5-1,TRBJ1-2,TGCGCCAGCAGCCCGGTCCCGGGACAGGGGAATAACTATGGCTACACCTTC,CASSPVPGQGNNYGYTF
many,TRBD1,14,TRBV20-1,TRBJ2-7,TGCAGTGCGAGATCGGACAGGGGGCAATACGAGCAGTACTTC,CSARSDRGQYEQYF
NA,NA,15,TRBV5-1,TRBJ2-1,TGCGCCAGCACCCAAGGGCAGGCGTCCTACAATGAGCAGTTCTTC,CASTQGQASYNEQFF
NA,TRBD1,12,TRBV20-1,TRBJ1-2,TGCAGTGCCAGGGACAGGGGGACTGGCTACACCTTC,CSARDRGTGYTF
many,TRBD2,16,TRBV9,TRBJ2-3,TGTGCCAGCAGCTCCGGGGGGGCCGGGGGTTCAGATACGCAGTATTTT,CASSSGGAGGSDTQYF
many,NA,13,TRBV29-1,TRBJ2-2,TGCAGCGTTGTAATAGCAATCGGCGGGGAGCTGTTTTTT,CSVVIAIGGELFF
many,NA,15,TRBV12-3/TRBV12-4,TRBJ1-5,TGTGCCAGCAGCCCGGAGCGACTTAGCAATCAGCCCCAGCATTTT,CASSPERLSNQPQHF
NA,NA,17,TRBV3-1,TRBJ2-1,TGTGCCAGCAGCCAAGTCAGAACAGGGCTCCACTACAATGAGCAGTTCTTC,CASSQVRTGLHYNEQFF
NA,TRBD2,17,TRBV12-3/TRBV12-4,TRBJ2-5,TGTGCCAGCAGTCCCCTAGCGGGAGGTCCGTACCAAGAGACCCAGTACTTC,CASSPLAGGPYQETQYF
many,TRBD1,16,TRBV20-1,TRBJ2-3,TGCAGTGTCCATTTCCTGGGACAGGGGCATACAGATACGCAGTATTTT,CSVHFLGQGHTDTQYF
many,TRBD1,18,TRBV20-1,TRBJ2-4,TGCAGTGCTAGAGCCGTCACAGGGGGCGATTTAGCCAAAAACATTCAGTACTTC,CSARAVTGGDLAKNIQYF
many,NA,14,TRBV20-1,TRBJ2-7,TGCAGTGCTAGAGATAGGCTAGCGATTTACGAGCAGTACTTC,CSARDRLAIYEQYF